This TCR beta chain was sequenced during a study of breast tumors, draining lymph nodes, adjacent tissues. General observations from the study: Luminal-like breast cancer showed significantly greater tumor-nontumor repertoire similarity than basal-like breast cancer did. Tumor TCR diversity was below lymph nodes but above nontumor tissue. That most tumor T cells come from lymph nodes remained unproven.

Ten or more counts support this clonotype. Its antigen is currently unknown. Trimming stripped 6 bases from V and 4 bases from J, with 15 bases between. The CDR3 has 14 residues. Germline values: CDR1 ENHRY, CDR2 SYGVKD. The lymph nodes were axillary draining lymph nodes from breast cancer patients. MiXCR, run by TCRdb on the multiplex PCR reads, gives a single entry per CDR3 protein. The sample holds about 270,000 distinct CDR3 sequences; 30% are singletons and the top ten take 0.85% to 1.2%. Sequenced material: axillary lymph node tissue. This sequence joins TRBV10-3 and TRBJ1-2; D call uncertain. This receptor was taken from a female donor with breast cancer. Some clones in this sample may be carry-over from other donors' samples. For the CDR3, the DNA is TGTGCCATCAGCCTTGAGCAGAATGGCTATGGCTACACCTTC. Protein product: CAISLEQNGYGYTF.